This T cell receptor beta chain was retrieved from a study of T cell responses to AZD1222 COVID-19 vaccine. Notes on the study in general: There were repertoire samples only from the period after the peak T cell response. Compared with day 0, the breadth and depth of the Spike-specific TCR repertoire rose significantly after two doses of AZD1222. Among AZD1222 vaccinees, only five to seven were seropositive at baseline. Among spike-specific TCRs, nearly half reportedly target unmutated variant regions.

Data came from immunoSEQ multiplex PCR; TCRdb stores just in-frame clones and leaves some out. The sample lists 150,000 to 200,000 clones, approximately 93% seen once, with 3% to 5% in the top ten. Of note for this clone: Its target is unknown.

The TCR was taken from an adult in good health. Source: peripheral blood, taken on day 0 of AZD1222 vaccination.

The DNA of the CDR3 is TGTGCCAGCTCACCCCTGGAGGCTAGCGGGGGATTAGCCAAAAACATTCAGTACTTC. Its translation is CASSPLEASGGLAKNIQYF. V is TRBV18 and J is TRBJ2-4, with 10 positions matching TRBD2. V was pared by 3 bases and J by 0 bases, with 11 bases of the junction left unmatched. Germline CDR1 reads KGHSH; CDR2 reads LQKENI. CDR3 length: 19 residues.